The rows below give T cell receptor beta chains drawn from one sample of a study of shared clonotypes between healthy human individuals. Sequencing used immunoSEQ multiplex PCR; TCRdb keeps in-frame clones, though not all of them. This sample has around 560,000 clones; around 95% occur once, and the top ten carry approximately 0.12%. The sequenced material came from naive CD8+ T cells sorted from blood. These receptors all stem from a woman in her 30s in good health. Each CDR3 is given with its conserved first and last residue. Fields, in order: CDR3 protein, CDR3 DNA, D gene, clone size, J gene, V gene. The D gene is left open where the match is weak. Expanded clones get a size class; other rows say once, few or many, or leave the size out.

CASHGGGETQYF | TGTGCCAGCCACGGAGGGGGAGAGACCCAGTACTTC | . | . | TRBJ2-5 | TRBV27
CASSPTPGQGNEAFF | TGTGCCAGCTCACCGACTCCGGGACAGGGGAATGAAGCTTTCTTT | TRBD1 | . | TRBJ1-1 | TRBV18
CASTPGLAGDNEQFF | TGTGCCAGTACTCCGGGACTAGCGGGGGACAATGAGCAGTTCTTC | TRBD2 | . | TRBJ2-1 | TRBV19
CASSLGDRVYEQYF | TGTGCCAGCAGCTTGGGAGACAGGGTGTACGAGCAGTACTTC | TRBD1 | . | TRBJ2-7 | TRBV5-6
CATGLAGVPYNEQFF | TGTGCCACAGGACTAGCGGGAGTGCCCTACAATGAGCAGTTCTTC | TRBD2 | . | TRBJ2-1 | TRBV15
CASSPGQVYSYEQYF | TGTGCCAGCAGCCCCGGACAGGTTTATTCCTACGAGCAGTACTTC | TRBD1 | . | TRBJ2-7 | TRBV27
CASSWPLAGGNQETQYF | TGTGCCAGCAGCTGGCCTCTAGCGGGAGGGAACCAAGAGACCCAGTACTTC | TRBD2 | few | TRBJ2-5 | TRBV7-8
CASSQGFGTGPYEQYF | TGCGCCAGCAGCCAAGGATTCGGTACGGGGCCCTACGAGCAGTACTTC | . | . | TRBJ2-7 | TRBV1
CASSIDPLDSYGYTF | TGTGCCAGTAGTATAGATCCCCTCGACAGCTATGGCTACACCTTC | . | . | TRBJ1-2 | TRBV19
CASSQADYEQYF | TGTGCCAGCAGCCAAGCTGATTACGAGCAGTACTTC | . | . | TRBJ2-7 | TRBV5-6
CASSRYNEQFF | TGTGCCAGCAGTAGATACAATGAGCAGTTCTTC | . | . | TRBJ2-1 | TRBV2
CASSVLVGGSEQFF | TGTGCCAGCAGTGTTCTTGTTGGAGGGTCTGAGCAGTTCTTC | . | . | TRBJ2-1 | TRBV2
CASSTGLAGAPEQYF | TGTGCCAGCAGTACGGGACTAGCGGGAGCCCCCGAGCAGTACTTC | TRBD2 | once | TRBJ2-7 | TRBV27
CSVILAGGLSYEQYF | TGCAGCGTGATCTTAGCGGGAGGCCTCTCCTACGAGCAGTACTTC | TRBD2 | . | TRBJ2-7 | TRBV29-1
CASSEASGRGNEQYF | TGTGCCAGCAGTGAAGCTAGCGGGAGAGGGAACGAGCAGTACTTC | TRBD2 | . | TRBJ2-7 | TRBV2
CASSEWNEQFF | TGTGCCAGCAGTGAATGGAATGAGCAGTTCTTC | . | . | TRBJ2-1 | TRBV2
CASTPRVHQPQHF | TGTGCCAGCACCCCTAGGGTTCATCAGCCCCAGCATTTT | . | . | TRBJ1-5 | TRBV28
CASWDRANYGYTF | TGTGCCAGCTGGGACAGGGCTAACTATGGCTACACCTTC | TRBD1 | . | TRBJ1-2 | TRBV6-5
CAISEGYEQYF | TGTGCCATCAGTGAGGGGTACGAGCAGTACTTC | . | . | TRBJ2-7 | TRBV10-3
CASSQMYASSYEQYF | TGCGCCAGCAGCCAAATGTATGCCAGCTCCTACGAGCAGTACTTC | . | . | TRBJ2-7 | TRBV4-1
CASSLSLHRLEAFF | TGTGCCAGCAGTTTATCGCTTCACCGACTTGAAGCTTTCTTT | . | once | TRBJ1-1 | TRBV28
CASSFSTSPADTQYF | TGTGCCAGCAGCTTTTCGACTAGTCCGGCAGATACGCAGTATTTT | . | . | TRBJ2-3 | TRBV7-9
CSLDPGRTGNTIYF | TGCAGCCTTGACCCAGGGCGTACTGGAAACACCATATATTTT | . | . | TRBJ1-3 | TRBV29-1
CASSSLAGVNEQFF | TGTGCCAGCAGTTCCCTCGCGGGAGTCAATGAGCAGTTCTTC | TRBD2 | . | TRBJ2-1 | TRBV28
CASSAPWANWVYSNQPQHF | TGTGCCAGCAGTGCACCCTGGGCGAACTGGGTATATAGCAATCAGCCCCAGCATTTT | . | . | TRBJ1-5 | TRBV28
CASSSGATDNQPQHF | TGCGCCAGCAGCTCAGGGGCGACAGACAATCAGCCCCAGCATTTT | . | . | TRBJ1-5 | TRBV4-1
CASSTSWGSVYEQYF | TGTGCCAGCAGCACCTCTTGGGGGAGTGTATACGAGCAGTACTTC | . | . | TRBJ2-7 | TRBV5-6